Given below is one T cell receptor (beta chain) in context. The antigen is not known. CDR3 size: 14 residues. Germline CDR1 MNHNY, CDR2 SVGAGI (reference sequence). The V segment lost 6 bases and the J segment 7 bases; nucleotides outside the gene matches: 8. These data come from a study of blood T cells in healthy people across ages. Study-level points and caveats: CMV infection status of these donors was not known.

A second about 7 to 12 cycle PCR used barcoded and J-beta primers. TCRdb re-derived calls from the 5' RACE reads in MiXCR, one entry per CDR3 protein. Of 550,000 to 750,000 distinct CDR3 sequences listed, 21% are singletons. The chain recombines TRBV6-6 with TRBJ1-4, with 7 bases matching TRBD1. The receptor was isolated from a man between 65 and 79 years old in good health. Sequenced input: blood. CDR3 loop: CASRLGGAGEKLFF. CDR3 sequence (DNA): TGTGCCAGCAGACTAGGGGGCGCGGGTGAAAAACTGTTTTTT.